This TCR beta chain was captured in a study of early T cells in non-severe SARS-CoV-2 infection (dated by TCRdb to the early 2020s). As for the study more broadly: Because TCR sequencing relied on bulk RNA taken from unsorted whole blood, pairing of alpha and beta chains was not possible. The paper's findings and limits, for the study overall: VDJdb matching was skewed toward anti-spike CD8 responses, so virus-specific expansions were likely underestimated and private and CD4 specificities were missed.

Concerning this clonotype itself: Its recognized antigen is unknown. Nothing much larger sits one base from this clone, and base qualities are not available.

This was a case-control study nested in a cohort of healthcare workers in London, UK, who had nasopharyngeal swab PCR tests and blood samples taken every week. Healthcare workers were recruited during the week of the UK lockdown, between 23 and 31 March 2020, and followed weekly for up to roughly 15 weeks. Receptor amplification or capture employed 5' RACE. The run used a NextSeq 500. To correct for sequencing error and PCR bias, the TCR library protocol tagged individual cDNA molecules with unique molecular identifiers. Both TCR alpha and beta chains were sequenced, and tight co-correlation was observed between alpha and beta sequence abundances in each sample. As for how the authors treated the data: Decombinator V4 was used to annotate TCR sequences for V gene, J gene and CDR3. Expanded TCRs were defined as changing significantly between any two time points under a Poisson model with p below 0.0001. Abundances of TCRs were expressed as counts per million after normalisation to the total number of TCRs sequenced in each sample. MAIT TCRs were defined by TRAV1-2 paired with TRAJ12, TRAJ20 or TRAJ33, and iNKT TCRs by TRAV10 paired with TRAJ18. VDJdb, accessed on 1 November 2021, was searched for TCRs annotated for CMV, EBV and SARS-CoV-2, and TCRs annotated for more than one antigen were excluded. TCRdb took the public reads, trimmed them with fastp at Q25, ran MiXCR for clone calling and kept in-frame beta chains. Rows with a matching CDR3 protein are joined into one entry that keeps the most common DNA and genes. The authors' filters were not applied to this entry. The sample table contains about 77,000 distinct CDR3 sequences; only one count was recorded for more than 10% of them. Roughly a sixth of the sample lies in the top ten.

The germline ends are 5 bases apart after V is trimmed by 3 bases and J by 1 base. Including cysteine and phenylalanine, the CDR3 has 13 amino acids. Solely the CDR3 DNA is kept, with 39 bases framed from the first base. CDR1 SGHVS and CDR2 FQNEAQ were looked up in the germline V gene. The sequence is built from TRBV7-8 and TRBJ2-3; the D gene cannot be resolved reliably. The sequence derives from an adult who was a healthcare worker with PCR-confirmed SARS-CoV-2 infection or an uninfected control (not recorded which). The donor label of this sample is uncertain. Here the sequenced sample was whole blood, taken at baseline. The CDR3 protein: CASSFYRTDTQYF. The nucleotide sequence is TGTGCCAGCAGCTTTTACCGCACAGATACGCAGTATTTT. This CDR3, with the reference TRBV7-8 and TRBJ2-3 proteins standing in past its ends, gives the full variable domain GAGVSQSPRYKVAKRGQDVALRCDPISGHVSLFWYQQALGQGPEFLTYFQNEAQLDKSGLPSDRFFAERPEGSVSTLKIQRTQQEDSAVYLCASSFYRTDTQYFGPGTRLTVL.